This TCR beta chain came from a study of T-cell memory formation after mild COVID-19. CDR1 is GTSNPN and CDR2 is SVGIG in the germline V gene (reference sequence). This CDR3 is 15 amino acids long. The V segment lost 0 bases and the J segment 5 bases; nucleotides outside the gene matches: 10. TCRdb ran MiXCR on the 5' RACE reads and lists one entry per CDR3 protein. The table lists 450,000 to 650,000 distinct CDR3 sequences, more than 15% of them singletons. Sequencing input: PBMCs or a T cell subset sorted from them (not recorded which). The TCR comes from an adult woman who had mild COVID-19 (a few samples of this study predate the infection). Cell type and time point are not known. The chain employs TRBV30 and TRBJ2-7, with 7 bases lining up with TRBD2. The chain's CDR3 is CAWSVPSGNGDEQYF. The CDR3 DNA is TGTGCCTGGAGTGTACCAAGCGGGAATGGGGACGAGCAGTACTTC.